These 6 T cell receptor beta chains were sequenced from one sample in a study of cytomegalovirus exposure and HLA in healthy donors. The PCR ran on 60 Vbeta and 13 Jbeta primers. The method was immunoSEQ multiplex PCR; TCRdb's version includes in-frame clones alone and lacks a portion of them. The sample contains 110,000 to 150,000 clones, almost 85% of which appear only once. Sequences were obtained from PBMCs. Every receptor here comes from an older woman in good health and CMV-seropositive.

This chain connects TRBV5-6 to TRBJ2-5, with a possible D match to TRBD1 (5 bases). The J call may not be correct, given that the DNA end is closer to TRBJ2-7. Germline assignment: CDR1 SGHDT and CDR2 YYEEEE. The CDR3 spans 14 residues. CDR3 sequence: CASSLVQGTYEQYF. The DNA for the CDR3 is TGTGCCAGCAGCTTGGTTCAGGGAACCTACGAGCAGTACTTC.

This chain joins TRBV28 and TRBJ2-1, with 14 bases identical to TRBD2. The CDR3 totals 22 residues. Germline V lookup: CDR1 MDHEN, CDR2 SYDVKM. J gave up 0 bases and V 5 bases, and 18 bases lay outside the gene matches. In DNA form, the CDR3 reads TGTGCCAGCAGTCCGGGACAGACTCTCTTGACTAGCGGGAGGGCCTCCTACAATGAGCAGTTCTTC. This sequence encodes CASSPGQTLLTSGRASYNEQFF. Drawing the rest from reference TRBV28 and TRBJ2-1, the complete variable domain is DVKVTQSSRYLVKRTGEKVFLECVQDMDHENMFWYRQDPGLGLRLIYFSYDVKMKEKGDIPEGYSVSREKKERFSLILESASTNQTSMYLCASSPGQTLLTSGRASYNEQFFGPGTRLTVL.

The rearrangement uses TRBV7-2 and TRBJ2-5, with 7 bases matching TRBD1. The CDR3 consists of 13 residues. Per the germline V gene, CDR1 is SGHTA and CDR2 is FQGNSA. V dropped 4 bases and J dropped 5; count of bases not matched to a gene: 4. In DNA form, the CDR3 reads TGTGCCAGCAGCTCCACAGGGGACGAGACCCAGTACTTC. Protein: CASSSTGDETQYF.

The genes are TRBV5-1 and TRBJ1-1; 8 bases line up with TRBD1. This CDR3 contains 13 residues. Germline trimming cut 1 base from V and 4 bases from J; bases unmatched to any gene: 0. In germline, CDR1 is SGHRS, CDR2 YFSETQ. The CDR3 loop is CASSLTGGTEAFF. The CDR3 DNA follows: TGCGCCAGCAGCTTGACAGGGGGCACTGAAGCTTTCTTT.

V and J are TRBV2 and TRBJ1-4, with D uncertain. The CDR3 runs to 13 residues. Germline V gives CDR1 SNHLY, CDR2 FYNNEI. Trimming shortened V by 1 base and J by 6 bases, and 6 bases separated the two germline ends. CDR3 protein: CASSEGTDEKLFF. As DNA, the CDR3 is TGTGCCAGCAGTGAAGGCACGGATGAAAAACTGTTTTTT.

This clone was seen once. An end of the junction does not agree with germline; a read error may underlie this. The rearrangement links TRBV30 to TRBJ1-4; D perhaps matches TRBD1 (6 bases). The CDR3 sequence is 14 residues long. The germline CDR1 and CDR2 sequences are GTSNPN and SVGIG (reference sequence). As DNA, the CDR3 is TGTGCCTGTTCCCCAGGGGACCCGAATGAGAAACTGTTTTTT. As protein: CACSPGDPNEKLFF. Complete variable domain (other parts from reference TRBV30 and TRBJ1-4): SQTIHQWPATLVQPVGSPLSLECTVEGTSNPNLYWYRQAAGRGLQLLFYSVGIGQISSEVPQNLSASRPQDRQFILSSKKLLLSDSGFYLCACSPGDPNEKLFFGSGTQLSVL.